This T cell receptor (beta chain) was recovered during a study of blood T cell repertoires in COVID-19. Study details: The origin of the acute and convalescent COVID-19 samples was the United States, Italy and Spain.

Method: immunoSEQ multiplex PCR; TCRdb's copy keeps in-frame clones and lacks some. The sample holds more than 200,000 clones, 85% to 90% seen once. The CDR3 consists of 12 residues. The V end was cut by 5 bases, the J end by 11 bases, with 15 bases between. Germline V CDR1 and CDR2: MNHEY, SVGAGI. The sequenced sample was peripheral blood. This sequence joins TRBV6-5 and TRBJ1-2; D not resolved. The TCR originated in a man older than 75 with acute or convalescent COVID-19. The CDR3 loop is CASSTRMSRYTF. Written as DNA, the CDR3 is TGTGCCAGCAGTACAAGGATGTCTAGGTACACCTTC.